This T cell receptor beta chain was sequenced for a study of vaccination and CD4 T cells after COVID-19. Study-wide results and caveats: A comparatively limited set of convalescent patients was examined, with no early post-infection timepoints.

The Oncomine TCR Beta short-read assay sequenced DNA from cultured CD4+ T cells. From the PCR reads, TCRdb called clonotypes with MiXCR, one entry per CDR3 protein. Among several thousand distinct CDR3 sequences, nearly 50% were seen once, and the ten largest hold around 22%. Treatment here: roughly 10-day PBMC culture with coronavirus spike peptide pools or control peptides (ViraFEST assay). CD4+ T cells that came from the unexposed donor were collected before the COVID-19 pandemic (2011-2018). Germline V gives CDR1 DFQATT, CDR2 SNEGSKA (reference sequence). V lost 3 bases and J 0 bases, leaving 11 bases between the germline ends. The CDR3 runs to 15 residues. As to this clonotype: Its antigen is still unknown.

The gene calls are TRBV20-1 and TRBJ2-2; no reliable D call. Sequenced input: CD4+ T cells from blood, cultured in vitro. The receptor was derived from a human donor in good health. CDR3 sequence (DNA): TGCAGTGCTAGGGTCGGACCTTCGAACACCGGGGAGCTGTTTTTT. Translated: CSARVGPSNTGELFF.